These 22 T cell receptor beta chains came from one sample sequenced in a study of blood T cell repertoires in COVID-19. The repertoire was sequenced with immunoSEQ multiplex PCR; TCRdb's copy has only in-frame clones and lacks some. The sample includes under 400,000 clones, more than 70% of them seen just once. What was sequenced was PBMCs or T cells enriched from blood (not recorded which). The receptors were gathered from a woman aged 25 to 39 who had been exposed to COVID-19.

The chain recombines TRBV29-1 with TRBJ2-7; D is perhaps TRBD1 (6 bases). CDR1 is SQVTM and CDR2 is ANQGSEA in the germline V gene. This CDR3 region has 16 residues. The V end lost 0 bases, the J end lost 5 bases, and 20 bases lay between the germline ends. CDR3 DNA: TGCAGCGTTGAAGAGGGATGGTCAGGGGTCCCCCACGAGCAGTACTTC. The encoded protein is CSVEEGWSGVPHEQYF.

The chain employs TRBV7-2 and TRBJ2-2; D perhaps matches TRBD1 (5 bases). CDR3 length: 16 residues. Germline CDR1 is SGHTA and CDR2 is FQGNSA. V was clipped by 1 base and J by 0 bases, with 9 bases between them. CDR3 bases: TGTGCCAGCAGCTTAGTTTTAGGGGCGAACACCGGGGAGCTGTTTTTT. Translating gives CASSLVLGANTGELFF. The full variable domain, its missing parts supplied by reference TRBV7-2 and TRBJ2-2, is GAGVSQSPSNKVTEKGKDVELRCDPISGHTALYWYRQSLGQGLEFLIYFQGNSAPDKSGLPSDRFSAERTGGSVSTLTIQRTQQEDSAVYLCASSLVLGANTGELFFGEGSRLTVL.

This clone was found a few times. The chain joins TRBV7-2 to TRBJ2-7; 11 nucleotides match TRBD2. In germline, CDR1 is SGHTA, CDR2 FQGNSA. V shed 0 bases, J shed 3 bases, and the junction held 16 bases outside the gene matches. CDR3 length: 20 amino acids. This CDR3 is CASSLAQPTSGARPNYEQYF. The CDR3 DNA follows: TGTGCCAGCAGCTTAGCCCAACCGACTAGCGGGGCGCGTCCAAACTACGAGCAGTACTTC. Using reference TRBV7-2 and TRBJ2-7 for the parts outside the CDR3, the full variable domain is GAGVSQSPSNKVTEKGKDVELRCDPISGHTALYWYRQSLGQGLEFLIYFQGNSAPDKSGLPSDRFSAERTGGSVSTLTIQRTQQEDSAVYLCASSLAQPTSGARPNYEQYFGPGTRLTVT.

J is TRBJ2-7 and V is TRBV2; TRBD1 matches 12 bases. Germline CDR1 is SNHLY and CDR2 is FYNNEI. This CDR3 is built from 17 residues. V gave up 1 base and J gave up 4 bases; unmatched junction bases: 8. The CDR3 region has the DNA TGTGCCAGCAGTGAAGATGGGACAGGGGGCGTTGATTACGAGCAGTACTTC. Protein: CASSEDGTGGVDYEQYF.

DNA of the CDR3: TGTGCCAGCAGCCAAGATCCTAGCGGGAGGTCGGAGACCCAGTACTTC. It translates to CASSQDPSGRSETQYF. The J gene is TRBJ2-5, the V gene TRBV3-1 (or the pseudogene TRBV3-2), with 11 bases aligning to TRBD2. J gave up 5 bases and V 0 bases, and 5 bases lay outside the gene matches. Germline V gene sequence: CDR1 LGHDT, CDR2 YNNKEL (reference sequence). This CDR3 contains 16 residues.

The chain combines TRBV27 with TRBJ2-7; 8 bases match TRBD2. V lost 2 bases to trimming and J lost 0 bases; unmatched junction nucleotides: 18. CDR1 and CDR2 (germline): MNHEY, SMNVEV (reference sequence). The CDR3 totals 20 residues. In DNA form, the CDR3 reads TGTGCCAGCAGTTTACTTTTTCCCCTCTCGACTAGCGCTAGCTCCTACGAGCAGTACTTC. It specifies CASSLLFPLSTSASSYEQYF.

Concerning this clone itself: The same CDR3 is also encoded by other DNA sequences in this sample. The chain employs TRBV5-1 and TRBJ1-3; the D is unclear. This CDR3 contains 14 residues. Germline V gives CDR1 SGHRS, CDR2 YFSETQ. Trimming pared 0 bases from V and 7 bases from J, leaving 11 bases between. The CDR3 loop is CASSLEGSGNTIYF. CDR3 DNA sequence: TGCGCCAGCAGCTTGGAAGGTTCGGGGAACACCATATATTTT.

The CDR3 is CASSLGGARHYSYNSPLHF. The CDR3 nucleotides are TGTGCCAGCAGCTTAGGTGGGGCCAGGCACTACTCCTATAATTCACCCCTCCACTTT. The chain is built from TRBV11-2 and TRBJ1-6, with D tentatively TRBD1 (5 bases). The CDR3 runs to 19 residues. CDR1 and CDR2 (germline): SGHAT, FQNNGV. The V and J ends lost 1 base and 0 bases respectively, with 16 bases between them.

This chain links TRBV12-5 with TRBJ2-4, with 11 bases that match TRBD1. Germline V gives CDR1 LGHNT, CDR2 FRNRAP. This CDR3 is built from 17 residues. The V segment lost 5 bases and the J segment 11 bases; nucleotides outside the gene matches: 17. CDR3 DNA sequence: TGTGCTAGTGGTGTGAGCGCGTCGGGACAGGGGGTTATGGTTCAGTACTTC. This codes for CASGVSASGQGVMVQYF.

The rearrangement links TRBV13 to TRBJ1-6; D might be TRBD1 (5 bases). The V gene lost 1 base and the J gene lost 10 bases, with 11 bases spanning the gap. The length of the CDR3 is 14 residues. The germline CDR1 and CDR2 sequences are PRHDT and FYEKMQ (reference sequence). CDR3 in amino acids: CASSLDPGRSPLHF. The DNA of the CDR3 is TGTGCCAGCAGCTTAGACCCAGGGCGGTCACCCCTCCACTTT. Full variable domain (missing parts from reference TRBV13 and TRBJ1-6): AAGVIQSPRHLIKEKRETATLKCYPIPRHDTVYWYQQGPGQDPQFLISFYEKMQSDKGSIPDRFSAQQFSDYHSELNMSSLELGDSALYFCASSLDPGRSPLHFGNGTRLTVT.

This clone was counted a single time. CDR3 region: CASLCPVFGLRQPGGARPNSPLHF. DNA of the CDR3: TGCGCCAGCCTTTGTCCCGTATTCGGTCTGCGCCAGCCCGGTGGGGCCCGACCCAATTCACCCCTCCACTTT. J is TRBJ1-6 and V is TRBV10-1; tentatively, D is TRBD1 (5 bases). The V end lost 8 bases, the J end lost 7 bases, and 45 bases lay between the germline ends. This CDR3 region has 24 residues. Germline V lookup: CDR1 WNHNN, CDR2 SYGVQD (reference sequence).

A few counts support this clone. J is TRBJ2-7 and V is TRBV29-1, with D tentatively TRBD2 (5 bases). The germline CDR1 and CDR2 sequences are SQVTM and ANQGSEA. V was cut by 3 bases and J by 2 bases, with 14 bases left in between. The CDR3 consists of 14 residues. CDR3 loop: CSVDPGNGAYEQYF. CDR3 DNA sequence: TGCAGCGTTGATCCCGGGAACGGGGCCTACGAGCAGTACTTC.

The V call is TRBV3-1 (or the pseudogene TRBV3-2), the J call TRBJ2-7; D is perhaps TRBD1 (6 bases). This CDR3 contains 13 residues. From germline, CDR1 is LGHDT and CDR2 YNNKEL (reference sequence). Trimming pared 1 base from V and 7 bases from J, leaving 11 bases between. The CDR3 DNA follows: TGTGCCAGCAGCCAAGGGGGGCAATGGGAGCAGTACTTC. Translating it yields CASSQGGQWEQYF.

The V call is TRBV5-4, the J call TRBJ1-5, with 7 bases aligning to TRBD1. V lost 0 bases, J lost 5 bases, and 5 bases stayed unmatched. Germline values: CDR1 SGHNT, CDR2 YYREEE (reference sequence). The CDR3 is made up of 15 amino acids. The CDR3: CASSLGQGDHQPQHF. Written as DNA, the CDR3 is TGTGCCAGCAGCTTGGGGCAGGGGGACCATCAGCCCCAGCATTTT. Variable domain in full (rest from reference TRBV5-4 and TRBJ1-5): ETGVTQSPTHLIKTRGQQVTLRCSSQSGHNTVSWYQQALGQGPQFIFQYYREEENGRGNFPPRFSGLQFPNYSSELNVNALELDDSALYLCASSLGQGDHQPQHFGDGTRLSIL.

The chain has TRBV6-2 or TRBV6-3 and TRBJ1-1; D might be TRBD1 (5 bases). The CDR3 consists of 12 residues. Germline V gene data show CDR1 as MNHEY and CDR2 as SVGEGT. V dropped 2 bases and J dropped 8 bases, with 9 bases sitting between them. CDR3 in DNA: TGTGCCAGCAGTTACCCGTCAGGGGAAGCTTTCTTT. This translates into CASSYPSGEAFF.

The chain carries TRBV5-1 and TRBJ1-1; D is unresolved. Germline-derived CDR1 and CDR2 are SGHRS and YFSETQ. Deletions cut 3 bases from V and 6 bases from J, with 6 bases between. This CDR3 contains 11 residues. CDR3 protein: CASSYKSEAFF. For the CDR3, the DNA is TGCGCCAGCAGCTACAAGTCTGAAGCTTTCTTT. Supplemented by reference TRBV5-1 and TRBJ1-1, the full variable domain reads KAGVTQTPRYLIKTRGQQVTLSCSPISGHRSVSWYQQTPGQGLQFLFEYFSETQRNKGNFPGRFSGRQFSNSRSEMNVSTLELGDSALYLCASSYKSEAFFGQGTRLTVV.

The chain carries TRBV5-4 and TRBJ2-3, with D uncertain. The CDR3 runs 15 residues. The germline CDR1 and CDR2 sequences are SGHNT and YYREEE (reference sequence). Between the trimmed V and J ends, which lost 3 bases and 0 bases, there was a span of 11 bases. The CDR3 DNA reads TGTGCCAGCAGCTCCATAATCAGTAGCACAGATACGCAGTATTTT. It is translated as CASSSIISSTDTQYF.

The chain carries TRBV24-1 and TRBJ2-1; 8 bases agree with TRBD2. With V trimmed by 5 bases and J by 4 bases, 3 bases remained unmatched. The CDR3 consists of 14 residues. Germline CDR1 reads KGHDR; CDR2 reads SFDVKD. The CDR3 DNA reads TGTGCCACCAGTGTCGGGAGGGATTACAATGAGCAGTTCTTC. As protein: CATSVGRDYNEQFF.

The genes are TRBV6-4 and TRBJ2-6, with D possibly TRBD1 on 5 matching bases. The CDR3 has 14 amino acids. Germline V gene sequence: CDR1 MRHNA, CDR2 SNTAGT. V was pared by 6 bases and J by 0 bases, with 6 bases between. CDR3 region: CASSRDSGANVLTF. The DNA of the CDR3 is TGTGCCAGCAGCAGGGACTCTGGGGCCAACGTCCTGACTTTC.

By proportion, this clone is medium-sized (0.01 to 0.1%). This chain connects TRBV27 to TRBJ2-1; D is possibly TRBD2 (5 bases). Germline CDR1 reads MNHEY; CDR2 reads SMNVEV (reference sequence). This CDR3 has 14 residues. Trimming took off 5 bases at V and 4 bases at J, with 12 bases between the two ends. In DNA, the CDR3 is TGTGCCAGCAGTCGGGAAACGGGTTACAATGAGCAGTTCTTC. Translated: CASSRETGYNEQFF.

V gene TRBV28 combines with J gene TRBJ1-2; possibly TRBD1 for D (5 bases). CDR1 and CDR2 from the germline V gene are MDHEN and SYDVKM. V shed 2 bases and J shed 8 bases, with 18 bases lying between them. The CDR3 extends over 15 amino acids. The DNA of the CDR3 is TGTGCCAGCAGTTTAGGAAGGGGAAATAGGTGGGGCTACACCTTC. This codes for CASSLGRGNRWGYTF.

The chain couples TRBV12-5 to TRBJ2-2; 7 nucleotides line up with TRBD1. The CDR3 has 17 residues. The germline V gene encodes CDR1 LGHNT and CDR2 FRNRAP. With 1 base clipped from V and 0 bases from J, the junction kept 5 bases outside the gene matches. CDR3 nucleotide sequence: TGTGCTAGTGGTTTGGACAGGGGAAAAACGAACACCGGGGAGCTGTTTTTT. Amino acid sequence: CASGLDRGKTNTGELFF.